Described below is a single T cell receptor (beta chain) sequence and its context. Measured with immunoSEQ multiplex PCR; TCRdb has only the in-frame clones, and not every one. In the table there are some 49,000 clones, about 93% of which are singletons. Between the trimmed V and J ends, which lost 3 bases and 4 bases, there was a span of 11 bases. This CDR3 comprises 14 residues. Looked up from germline, CDR1 is SEHNR and CDR2 is FQNEAQ (reference sequence). This entry is derived from a study of technical replicates of blood from a few donors. This receptor was obtained from a human donor in good health. Some clones in this sample may be carry-over from other donors' samples. The V call is TRBV7-9, the J call TRBJ2-3, with D maybe TRBD1 (5 bases). Specimen: PBMCs. CDR3 region: CASSFLGLADTQYF. The CDR3 DNA is TGTGCCAGCAGCTTTTTGGGGCTGGCAGATACGCAGTATTTT.